This T cell receptor (beta chain) was profiled in a study of blood T cells in healthy people across ages. Germline V CDR1 and CDR2: SGHTA, FQGNSA. The V and J ends lost 2 bases and 7 bases respectively, with 12 bases between them. The CDR3 covers 13 residues. The sample providers were healthy Caucasian people from Russia, aged roughly 6 to 90. The authors extracted at least 6 micrograms of total RNA per sample. Through a sample-barcoded 5' primer and a J-beta primer mix, a second PCR was run for about 7 to 12 cycles. TCRdb reprocessed the 5' RACE reads via MiXCR and lists one record per CDR3 protein. Here the sample spans fewer than 950,000 distinct CDR3 sequences, 35% to 40% being singletons.

The chain employs TRBV7-2 and TRBJ2-7; D possibly corresponds to TRBD2 (5 bases). Source material: blood. This sequence originates from a man younger than 35 in good health. The CDR3 region has the DNA TGTGCCAGCAGCTTAAATCGGGGTAAGGAGCAGTACTTC. Its protein product is CASSLNRGKEQYF.